This T cell receptor beta chain was recorded in a study of T cell changes during pregnancy in multiple sclerosis. The ends lost 2 bases at V and 10 bases at J; junction bases unmatched: 7. CDR1 MNHEY and CDR2 SVGAGI come from the germline V gene. This CDR3 contains 15 residues. TCRdb's table, derived via immunoSEQ multiplex PCR, lists solely in-frame clones and lacks some. The sample lists tens of thousands of clones; about nine tenths were seen once. The material sequenced was CD4+ T cells from peripheral blood mononuclear cells, taken before pregnancy. The V and J genes are TRBV6-5 and TRBJ2-1; 11 bases match TRBD1. The TCR comes from a female donor with multiple sclerosis, enrolled in a pregnancy study. The CDR3 coding sequence is TGTGCCAGCAGTTACCGGGACAGGGGGTCATCGGAGCAGTTCTTC. It encodes CASSYRDRGSSEQFF.